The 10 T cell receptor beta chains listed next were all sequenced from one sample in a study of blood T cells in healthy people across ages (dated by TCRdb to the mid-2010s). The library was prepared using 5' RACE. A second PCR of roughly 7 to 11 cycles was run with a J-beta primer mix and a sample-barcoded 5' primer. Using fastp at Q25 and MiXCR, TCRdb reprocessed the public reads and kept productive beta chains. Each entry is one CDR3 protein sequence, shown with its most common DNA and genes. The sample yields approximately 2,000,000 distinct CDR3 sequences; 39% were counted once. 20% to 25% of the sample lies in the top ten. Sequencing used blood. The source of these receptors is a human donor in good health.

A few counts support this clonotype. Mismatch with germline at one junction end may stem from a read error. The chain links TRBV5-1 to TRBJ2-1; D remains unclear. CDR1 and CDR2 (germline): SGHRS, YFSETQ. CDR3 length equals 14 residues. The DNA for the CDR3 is TGCGCCAGCAGCTTGGTAGGAAGTTACAATGAGCGGTTCTTC. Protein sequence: CASSLVGSYNERFF.

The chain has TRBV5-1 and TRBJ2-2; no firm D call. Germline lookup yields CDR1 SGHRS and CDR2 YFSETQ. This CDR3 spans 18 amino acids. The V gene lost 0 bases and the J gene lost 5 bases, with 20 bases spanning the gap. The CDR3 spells CASSLGTRLFLETGELFF. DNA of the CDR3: TGCGCCAGCAGCTTGGGCACCCGATTGTTCCTCGAAACCGGGGAGCTGTTTTTT.

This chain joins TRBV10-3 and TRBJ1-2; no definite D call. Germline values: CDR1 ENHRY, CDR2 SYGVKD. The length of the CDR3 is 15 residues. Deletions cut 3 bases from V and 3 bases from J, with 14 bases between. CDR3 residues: CAISDISGRYYGYTF. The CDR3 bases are TGTGCCATCAGTGATATATCCGGGAGGTACTATGGCTACACCTTC.

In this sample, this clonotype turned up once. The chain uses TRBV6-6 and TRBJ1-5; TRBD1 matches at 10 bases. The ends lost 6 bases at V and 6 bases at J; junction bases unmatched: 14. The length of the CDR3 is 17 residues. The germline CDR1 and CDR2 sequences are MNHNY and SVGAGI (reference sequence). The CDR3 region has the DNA TGTGCCAGCAGCGCTCCGGGACAGGGGACGGTGGGTCAGCCCCAGCATTTT. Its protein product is CASSAPGQGTVGQPQHF.

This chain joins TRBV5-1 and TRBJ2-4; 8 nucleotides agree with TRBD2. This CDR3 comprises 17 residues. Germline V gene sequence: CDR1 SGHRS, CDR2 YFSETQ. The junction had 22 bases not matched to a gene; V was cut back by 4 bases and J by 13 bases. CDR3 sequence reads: CASSLRAGALSYNEQYF. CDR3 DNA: TGCGCCAGCAGCCTGCGAGCGGGGGCGTTGAGCTACAATGAGCAGTACTTC.

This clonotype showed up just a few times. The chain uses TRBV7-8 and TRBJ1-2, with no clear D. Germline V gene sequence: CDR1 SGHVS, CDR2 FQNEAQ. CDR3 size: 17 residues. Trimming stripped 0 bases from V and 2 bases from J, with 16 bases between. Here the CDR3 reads CASSLAQSGLRNYGYTF. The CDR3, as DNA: TGTGCCAGCAGCTTAGCGCAGTCAGGTCTAAGGAACTATGGCTACACCTTC.

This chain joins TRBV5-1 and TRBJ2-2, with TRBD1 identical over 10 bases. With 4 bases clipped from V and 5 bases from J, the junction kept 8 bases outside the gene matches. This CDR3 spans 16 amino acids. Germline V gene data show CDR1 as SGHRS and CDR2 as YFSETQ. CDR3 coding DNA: TGCGCCAGCAGCACCGACAGGGGGCGTGGGACCGGGGAGCTGTTTTTT. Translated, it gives CASSTDRGRGTGELFF.

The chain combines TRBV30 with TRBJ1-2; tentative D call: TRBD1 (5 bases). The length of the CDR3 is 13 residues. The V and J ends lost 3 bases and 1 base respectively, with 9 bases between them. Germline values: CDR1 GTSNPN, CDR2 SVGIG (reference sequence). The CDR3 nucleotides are TGTGCCTGGAGAGCTGGGGGTAACTATGGCTACACCTTC. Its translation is CAWRAGGNYGYTF.

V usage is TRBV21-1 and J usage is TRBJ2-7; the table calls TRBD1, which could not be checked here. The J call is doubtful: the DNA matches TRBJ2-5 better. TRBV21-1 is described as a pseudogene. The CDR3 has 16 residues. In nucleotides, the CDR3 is TGTGCCAGCAGCAAGATCGGGCCGGGGATAGGAGAGACCCAGTACTTC. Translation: CASSKIGPGIGETQYF.

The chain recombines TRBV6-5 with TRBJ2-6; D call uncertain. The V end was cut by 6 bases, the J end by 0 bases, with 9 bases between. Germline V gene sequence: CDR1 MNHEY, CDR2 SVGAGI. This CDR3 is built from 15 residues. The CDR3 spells CASRLSGSGANVLTF. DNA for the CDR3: TGTGCCAGCAGGTTGTCAGGCTCTGGGGCCAACGTCCTGACTTTC.